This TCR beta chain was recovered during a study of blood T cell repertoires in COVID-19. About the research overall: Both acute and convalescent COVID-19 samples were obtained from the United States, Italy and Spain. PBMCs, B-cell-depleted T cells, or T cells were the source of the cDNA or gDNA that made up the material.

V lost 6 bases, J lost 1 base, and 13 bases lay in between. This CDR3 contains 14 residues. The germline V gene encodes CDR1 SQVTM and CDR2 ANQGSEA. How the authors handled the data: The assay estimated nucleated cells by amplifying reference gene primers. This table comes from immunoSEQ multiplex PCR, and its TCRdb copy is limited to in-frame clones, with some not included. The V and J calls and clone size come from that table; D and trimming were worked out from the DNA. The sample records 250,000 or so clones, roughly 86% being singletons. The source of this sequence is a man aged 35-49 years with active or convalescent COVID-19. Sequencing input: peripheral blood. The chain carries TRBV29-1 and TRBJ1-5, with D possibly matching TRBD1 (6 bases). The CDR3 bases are TGCAGCGTAATCACAGGGATAAGCAATCAGCCCCAGCATTTT. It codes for CSVITGISNQPQHF.